Listed here are 32 T cell receptor beta chains from one sample, sequenced in a study of vaccination effects on CD4 cells after COVID-19. The data were produced by immunoSEQ multiplex PCR, yet TCRdb's version contains in-frame clones alone and is incomplete. The data show about 79,000 clones, with around four fifths seen just once and more than 1.5% held by the top ten. No antigen is known for these receptors. ViraFEST assay sequencing came after antigen-specific CD4+ T cells were expanded with viral peptide pools. Following a roughly 10-day culture, CD4+ T cells were purified. Here the sequenced sample was CD4+ T cells from PBMCs cultured with HCoV-229E spike peptides, taken before COVID-19 vaccination. The receptors shown here come from a human donor who received a COVID-19 vaccine.

The gene calls are TRBV15 and TRBJ2-1; TRBD2 matches 13 bases. J was trimmed by 8 bases and V by 3 bases; bases with no gene match: 10. Germline assignment: CDR1 LNHNV and CDR2 YYDKDF (reference sequence). The CDR3 runs 17 residues. This CDR3 is CATSSSELAGGLDEQFF. The CDR3 DNA reads TGTGCCACCAGCAGTTCCGAACTAGCGGGGGGGCTTGATGAGCAGTTCTTC.

The chain couples TRBV5-6 to TRBJ2-7; D is possibly TRBD1 (5 bases). CDR3 size: 14 residues. V was pared by 0 bases and J by 1 base, with 8 bases between. In germline, CDR1 is SGHDT, CDR2 YYEEEE. CDR3 region: CASSLAAGSYEQYV. For the CDR3, the DNA is TGTGCCAGCAGCTTGGCGGCAGGGTCCTACGAGCAGTACGTC.

The J gene is TRBJ2-7, the V gene TRBV18, with D unclear. V shed 3 bases and J shed 6 bases, with 12 bases lying between them. The CDR3 totals 13 residues. CDR1 KGHSH and CDR2 LQKENI come from the germline V gene. The CDR3 region is CASSPYLGSEQYV. The CDR3 nucleotides are TGTGCCAGCTCACCGTATCTGGGCAGCGAGCAGTACGTC.

The gene calls are TRBV27 and TRBJ1-6; 7 bases match TRBD1. Germline V lookup: CDR1 MNHEY, CDR2 SMNVEV (reference sequence). This CDR3 is 14 amino acids long. J gave up 9 bases and V 7 bases, and 9 bases lay outside the gene matches. This chain's CDR3 is CASKGTGVASPLHF. CDR3 bases: TGTGCCAGCAAGGGCACAGGGGTGGCTTCACCCCTCCACTTT.

This chain links TRBV6-4 with TRBJ2-5, with D maybe TRBD2 (6 bases). Trimming pared 8 bases from V and 0 bases from J, leaving 16 bases between. The V gene's germline CDR1 is MRHNA and CDR2 SNTAGT. The CDR3 contains 15 residues. CDR3 DNA: TGTGCCAGCGGACCTGTGACGGGGGACCAAGAGACCCAGTACTTC. Protein product: CASGPVTGDQETQYF.

The chain couples TRBV15 to TRBJ1-2; 7 bases align to TRBD1. The trim removed 5 bases at V and 8 bases at J, leaving 11 bases unmatched. The CDR3 runs to 14 residues. CDR1 is LNHNV and CDR2 is YYDKDF in the germline V gene (reference sequence). CDR3 DNA sequence: TGTGCCACCAGCTCTAAGCTCTCGACAGGGGGCTACACCTTC. This sequence encodes CATSSKLSTGGYTF.

This chain links TRBV2 with TRBJ2-3; D ambiguous. The length of the CDR3 is 12 residues. V was trimmed by 6 bases and J by 4 bases, leaving 8 bases between them. Germline loops: CDR1 SNHLY, CDR2 FYNNEI. CDR3 in amino acids: CASSLGPDTQYF. As DNA, the CDR3 is TGTGCCAGCAGCCTAGGCCCAGATACGCAGTATTTT.

V and J are TRBV6-1 and TRBJ1-1, with D uncertain. V was shortened by 3 bases and J by 4 bases, with 12 bases between the two germline ends. The CDR3 has 14 amino acids. The V gene's germline CDR1 is MNHNS and CDR2 SASEGT. This CDR3 is CASSDLRLSTEAFF. CDR3 bases: TGTGCCAGCAGTGATCTCCGTCTCAGCACTGAAGCTTTCTTT.

The chain has TRBV18 and TRBJ1-3, with D perhaps matching TRBD1 (6 bases). Trimming took off 2 bases at V and 2 bases at J, with 13 bases between the two ends. The CDR3 length is 16 residues. Per germline, CDR1 KGHSH and CDR2 LQKENI. The CDR3 spells CASSPTQGRAGNTIYF. CDR3 in DNA: TGTGCCAGCTCACCAACCCAGGGGAGAGCTGGAAACACCATATATTTT.

The chain's CDR3 is CASSFGLPKDTQYF. For the CDR3, the DNA is TGTGCCAGCAGCTTCGGGCTCCCCAAGGATACGCAGTATTTT. The gene calls are TRBV7-3 and TRBJ2-3; no definite D call. Germline loops: CDR1 SGHTA, CDR2 FQGTGA. This CDR3 region has 14 residues. Trimming left V 3 bases short and J 6 bases short, with 13 bases between.

This clone was observed a handful of times. The chain joins TRBV18 to TRBJ2-2; D not resolved. From germline, CDR1 is KGHSH and CDR2 LQKENI. V lost 8 bases and J 5 bases, leaving 9 bases between the germline ends. There are 12 residues in the CDR3. CDR3 sequence: CASQTDTGELFF. CDR3 in DNA: TGTGCCAGCCAGACTGATACCGGGGAGCTGTTTTTT.

V usage is TRBV27 and J usage is TRBJ1-2; 7 bases line up with TRBD1. The CDR3 totals 12 residues. Germline V gene data show CDR1 as MNHEY and CDR2 as SMNVEV (reference sequence). Losses at the gene ends were 5 bases for V and 8 bases for J; bases not matched to a gene: 5. DNA of the CDR3: TGTGCCAGCAGTCCGACAGGGTTAGGCTACACCTTC. Residues: CASSPTGLGYTF.

The genes are TRBV7-3 and TRBJ2-6; the match to TRBD2 covers 7 bases. V gave up 5 bases and J gave up 4 bases; unmatched junction bases: 8. CDR1 SGHTA and CDR2 FQGTGA come from the germline V gene. The CDR3 consists of 16 residues. The CDR3 protein is CASSPTAGSGANVLTF. CDR3 in DNA: TGTGCCAGCAGCCCCACAGCGGGGTCCGGGGCCAACGTCCTGACTTTC.

The rearrangement joins TRBV15 to TRBJ2-3, with 13 bases fitting TRBD2. With 7 bases clipped from V and 1 base from J, the junction kept 5 bases outside the gene matches. The CDR3 is 16 residues long. CDR1 is LNHNV and CDR2 is YYDKDF in the germline V gene (reference sequence). DNA of the CDR3: TGTGCCACCAAAACCGGGACTAGCGGGGGCACAGATACGCAGTATTTT. Amino acids: CATKTGTSGGTDTQYF.

The chain employs TRBV7-9 and TRBJ1-6, with D unclear. CDR3 length: 16 residues. With 5 bases removed from V and 3 bases from J, the gap between germline ends came to 14 bases. CDR1 is SEHNR, CDR2 FQNEAQ, per germline (reference sequence). The CDR3 loop reads CASSANLGLYNSPLHF. The CDR3 DNA is TGTGCCAGCAGCGCTAACCTAGGACTCTATAATTCACCCCTCCACTTT.

This rearrangement joins TRBV5-1 to TRBJ2-7; D gene uncertain. Germline V lookup: CDR1 SGHRS, CDR2 YFSETQ. The CDR3 is made up of 14 amino acids. Trimming removed 4 bases from V and 0 bases from J, with 11 bases in between. The chain's CDR3 is CASSNGPSSYEQYV. The CDR3 nucleotides are TGCGCCAGCAGCAATGGTCCCAGCTCCTACGAGCAGTACGTC.

CDR3 bases: TGTGCCTGGAGTGCCGGACAGGGCTTTAACTATGGCTACACCTTC. Its protein is CAWSAGQGFNYGYTF. The V gene is TRBV30, the J gene TRBJ1-2; 8 nucleotides line up with TRBD1. Losses at the gene ends were 1 base for V and 1 base for J; bases not matched to a gene: 5. Germline V gene data show CDR1 as GTSNPN and CDR2 as SVGIG (reference sequence). This CDR3 has 15 residues.

The genes are TRBV18 and TRBJ2-3, with D tentatively TRBD2 (7 bases). CDR3 length: 17 residues. The germline V gene has CDR1 KGHSH and CDR2 LQKENI. V was trimmed by 0 bases and J by 0 bases, leaving 13 bases between them. The DNA for the CDR3 is TGTGCCAGCTCACCACCTCCGGGGGGCCTAAGCACAGATACGCAGTATTTT. Amino acid sequence: CASSPPPGGLSTDTQYF. The complete variable domain, with remaining parts taken from reference TRBV18 and TRBJ2-3, reads NAGVMQNPRHLVRRRGQEARLRCSPMKGHSHVYWYRQLPEEGLKFMVYLQKENIIDESGMPKERFSAEFPKEGPSILRIQQVVRGDSAAYFCASSPPPGGLSTDTQYFGPGTRLTVL.

The chain carries TRBV6-4 and TRBJ2-3; D unresolved. The CDR3 spans 14 residues. With 1 base removed from V and 2 bases from J, the gap between germline ends came to 7 bases. The germline gives CDR1 MRHNA, CDR2 SNTAGT. CDR3 residues: CASSDFPYTDTQYF. CDR3 nucleotide sequence: TGTGCCAGCAGTGACTTCCCTTACACAGATACGCAGTATTTT.

The rearrangement joins TRBV24-1 to TRBJ2-2; a weak D match, TRBD1 (6 bases). The germline CDR1 and CDR2 sequences are KGHDR and SFDVKD. V lost 3 bases, J lost 3 bases, and 19 bases lay in between. The CDR3 length is 18 residues. The CDR3 reads CATSDLQTRGWDTGELFF. The CDR3 DNA follows: TGTGCCACCAGTGATCTCCAGACCAGGGGCTGGGACACCGGGGAGCTGTTTTTT.

The V and J genes are TRBV5-1 and TRBJ2-5; no clear D gene. The CDR3 loop spans 14 amino acids. With 1 base removed from V and 1 base from J, the gap between germline ends came to 8 bases. The germline V gene encodes CDR1 SGHRS and CDR2 YFSETQ. The CDR3 bases are TGCGCCAGCAGCTTGCCGAGCCTCCAAGAGACCCAGTACTTC. Protein product: CASSLPSLQETQYF.

The gene calls are TRBV5-1 and TRBJ1-1, with TRBD1 matching over 8 bases. The germline gives CDR1 SGHRS, CDR2 YFSETQ. Trimming at V came to 0 bases and at J to 3 bases, leaving 4 bases not matched to a gene. The CDR3 consists of 15 residues. The CDR3 DNA sequence: TGCGCCAGCAGCTTGGATGGGACAGGATACACTGAAGCTTTCTTT. This translates into CASSLDGTGYTEAFF.

This sequence joins TRBV11-2 and TRBJ2-6, with a possible D match to TRBD1 (5 bases). This CDR3 spans 16 amino acids. In germline, CDR1 is SGHAT, CDR2 FQNNGV. Trimming left V 2 bases short and J 4 bases short, with 12 bases between. The CDR3 coding sequence is TGTGCCAGCAGCTTACTAGGGGCTAGAGGGGCCAACGTCCTGACTTTC. This encodes CASSLLGARGANVLTF.

This chain joins TRBV30 and TRBJ1-2; D ambiguous. This CDR3 comprises 11 residues. Germline V gene lookup returns CDR1 GTSNPN and CDR2 SVGIG (reference sequence). Deletions cut 0 bases from V and 7 bases from J, with 6 bases between. CDR3: CAWSVKAGYTF. The CDR3, as DNA: TGTGCCTGGAGTGTAAAAGCTGGCTACACCTTC.

This chain uses TRBV5-1 with TRBJ2-5, with 11 nucleotides matching TRBD2. The CDR3 contains 15 residues. Per germline, CDR1 SGHRS and CDR2 YFSETQ. The J segment lost 5 bases and the V segment lost 0 bases, leaving 3 bases of the junction unmatched. Here the CDR3 DNA reads TGCGCCAGCAGCTTGGTAGCGGGGGGGCCGGAGACCCAGTACTTC. As protein: CASSLVAGGPETQYF.

The rearrangement joins TRBV19 to TRBJ1-5, with 10 bases aligning to TRBD1. The CDR3 is made up of 15 amino acids. Trimming removed 6 bases from V and 6 bases from J; junction bases left unmatched: 8. Germline CDR1 reads LNHDA; CDR2 reads SQIVND (reference sequence). The CDR3 DNA follows: TGTGCCAGTAGGCCCGGGACAGGGGTGGGTCAGCCCCAGCATTTT. Amino acids: CASRPGTGVGQPQHF.

J is TRBJ1-2 and V is TRBV7-2; D is perhaps TRBD1 (5 bases). With 6 bases removed from V and 2 bases from J, the gap between germline ends came to 10 bases. Germline V gene sequence: CDR1 SGHTA, CDR2 FQGNSA. This CDR3 has 13 amino acids. CDR3: CASRQDTNYGYTF. CDR3 in DNA: TGTGCCAGCAGACAGGACACGAACTATGGCTACACCTTC.

The V call is TRBV6-5, the J call TRBJ1-1, with unresolved D. Germline lookup yields CDR1 MNHEY and CDR2 SVGAGI. CDR3 length equals 14 residues. V gave up 8 bases and J gave up 1 base, with 14 bases separating them. This CDR3 reads CASLKPTGNTEAFF. CDR3 in DNA: TGTGCCAGCTTAAAGCCGACGGGGAACACTGAAGCTTTCTTT.

The chain carries TRBV12-3 or TRBV12-4 and TRBJ2-2; D remains unclear. V dropped 7 bases and J dropped 2 bases, with 5 bases sitting between them. This CDR3 region has 12 residues. The CDR3: CASTSNTGELFF. The CDR3, as DNA: TGTGCCAGCACCTCCAACACCGGGGAGCTGTTTTTT.

V and J are TRBV4-3 and TRBJ2-1, with D perhaps matching TRBD1 or TRBD2 (5 bases each). Germline V CDR1 and CDR2: LGHNA, YSLEER. This CDR3 region has 12 residues. V lost 0 bases and J 10 bases, leaving 7 bases between the germline ends. The chain's CDR3 is CASSQEWGEQFF. The CDR3 bases are TGCGCCAGCAGCCAAGAGTGGGGGGAGCAGTTCTTC.

V is TRBV7-8 and J is TRBJ1-1, with no clear D. The CDR3 is made up of 12 amino acids. Between the trimmed V and J ends, which lost 6 bases and 3 bases, there was a span of 8 bases. Germline values: CDR1 SGHVS, CDR2 FQNEAQ. The CDR3 spells CASRAMYTEAFF. DNA of the CDR3: TGTGCCAGCAGGGCGATGTACACTGAAGCTTTCTTT.

V and J are TRBV5-1 and TRBJ2-1, with TRBD1 as a possible D gene (6 bases). Trimming removed 2 bases from V and 2 bases from J, with 11 bases in between. The CDR3 is 15 amino acids. The germline gives CDR1 SGHRS, CDR2 YFSETQ. The CDR3 protein is CASSFGQGTYNEQFF. CDR3 in DNA: TGCGCCAGCAGCTTTGGTCAGGGGACCTACAATGAGCAGTTCTTC.